This T cell receptor beta chain was identified in a study of cytomegalovirus exposure and HLA in healthy donors. V was pared by 6 bases and J by 3 bases, with 4 bases of the junction left unmatched. Per the germline V gene, CDR1 is MNHEY and CDR2 is SMNVEV (reference sequence). The CDR3 loop spans 13 amino acids. As concerns this clone: Its cognate antigen is unknown.

Profiling relied on immunoSEQ multiplex PCR, and the TCRdb table lists in-frame clones only, not all of them. The profile shows over 110,000 clones, 70% to 90% of them singletons. Study-wide findings and caveats: 150 or so TCR beta chains were listed as cytomegalovirus-associated. First-cohort TCR clusters tended to co-occur in the 90 to 150 validation repertoires, a later analysis found. Confirmation in vitro established that a few CMV-associated chains were specific for CMV antigens.

This chain uses TRBV27 with TRBJ1-1; 7 nucleotides match TRBD1. Sequenced: PBMCs. The clonotype comes from a man younger than 30 in good health and CMV-seropositive. In nucleotides, the CDR3 is TGTGCCAGCAGACGACAGGGAGACACTGAAGCTTTCTTT. Translating gives CASRRQGDTEAFF.